The subject of this entry is one T cell receptor (beta chain). This clone appeared a few times. This receptor's antigen is unknown. The sample holds no much larger clone one base away, and base qualities are not on file. The sample originates from a study of CD39 and CD103 CD8 tumor-infiltrating T cells (dated by TCRdb to the late 2010s). Regarding the complete study: Repertoire comparisons were shown for an HPV-positive HNSCC, an HPV-negative HNSCC, an ovarian cancer and a melanoma patient. Deep sequencing of TCRbeta CDR3 was used to compare the repertoires of CD8 TIL subsets, defined by CD103 and CD39, with those of peripheral memory CD8 T cells. General study outcomes and caveats: DP TIL clonotypes were rarely detected in blood or uninvolved lymph node, whereas DN TIL clonotypes were found to largely overlap with peripheral memory CD8 repertoires. DP CD8 TILs appeared to be more oligoclonal than DN and SP CD8 TILs and blood memory CD8 T cells, with roughly 56-86% covered by the top 30 clonotypes.

In the germline V gene, CDR1 corresponds to SNHLY and CDR2 to FYNNEI. Trimming at the junction amounts to 3 bases on V and 0 bases on J, and the germline ends lie 9 bases apart. From the cysteine up to the phenylalanine, the CDR3 has a length of 15 residues. CDR3 DNA is the only sequence kept; it has 45 bases, read in frame from the first base. At the time samples were collected, the patients were not on therapy, although their prior treatments varied from chemotherapy, radiotherapy, surgery and immunotherapy to none at all. After thawing, cells were enriched for T lymphocytes using a negative-selection kit, with EpCAM beads added for tumor-infiltrating lymphocytes. Memory CD8 T cells were sorted as CD8+CD4-CD45RA- cells irrespective of CCR7 expression. Peripheral blood mononuclear cells were obtained using a Ficoll-Paque PLUS gradient and were cryopreserved prior to analysis. On a FACSAria II, each population was sorted to about 99% purity, and the resulting cell pellets were frozen for TCR sequencing with no culture step.

From around 10,000 to 100,000 sorted cells per subset, genomic DNA was extracted using the DNeasy Blood and Tissue Kit. TCRbeta V-J or V-D-J regions were sequenced and mapped by the immunoSEQ service, with coverage above 10x per sample. Regarding the original processing steps: Analysis was limited to productive rearrangements exported from the immunoSEQ Analyzer platform, and clonality was evaluated on the 500 most abundant clones. To quantify how much repertoires overlapped between populations, both the Morisita-Horn similarity index and the Jaccard index were used. In about six cancer patients, Morisita-Horn similarity was measured between the TCR repertoires of CD8 T-cell subsets. In its TCRdb copy, this immuneACCESS table keeps in-frame sequences only and misses some clones. Where compared with another copy, unresolved V genes explain less than half of these, and the others have no known cause. V, J and clone size reflect that table, while D and trimming were determined from the DNA. In all, the sample holds more than 15,000 clones, and over 80% of those were seen once. The ten largest clones represent more than 3.5% of the sample.

This receptor was identified in a human donor with head and neck squamous cell carcinoma. Sequenced: CD8+ T cells sorted from blood. The cell subset or site label of this sample denotes: total memory CD8 T cells (CD45RA-CCR7+/-) from blood or uninvolved lymph node. Here the chain combines TRBV2 and TRBJ1-5; the D gene identity is not certain. The CDR3 region has the sequence CASSDLVYSNQPQHF. The bases read TGTGCCAGCAGTGACTTGGTTTATAGCAATCAGCCCCAGCATTTT.